This record covers a single TCR beta chain. Its antigen is still unknown. An end of the junction does not agree with germline; a read error may underlie this. This sample is part of a study of T cell responses to AZD1222 COVID-19 vaccine. Overall study results and limits: A reported finding is that nearly half of spike-specific TCRs target unmutated variant regions. Spike was spanned by vaccine-associated CD4 TCRs, with dominance at 160-218 and 743-854. Sampling captured repertoires only after the peak T cell response.

Clones were read by immunoSEQ multiplex PCR, and TCRdb kept only the in-frame ones, dropping some. This sample has tens of thousands of clones, with just over 90% found just once. The CDR3 has 12 residues. CDR1 and CDR2 (germline): WNHNN, SYGVQD (reference sequence). The receptor was isolated from an adult who received the MenACWY meningococcal vaccine as a control. The specimen comprised peripheral blood, sampled 28 days after the second dose of the MenACWY control vaccine. The chain couples TRBV10-1 to TRBJ2-7; TRBD1 matches 9 bases. The CDR3 DNA reads as TGCGCCAGCAGTCCCGGGACAGGGCGGATGATGTTC. It translates to CASSPGTGRMMF.